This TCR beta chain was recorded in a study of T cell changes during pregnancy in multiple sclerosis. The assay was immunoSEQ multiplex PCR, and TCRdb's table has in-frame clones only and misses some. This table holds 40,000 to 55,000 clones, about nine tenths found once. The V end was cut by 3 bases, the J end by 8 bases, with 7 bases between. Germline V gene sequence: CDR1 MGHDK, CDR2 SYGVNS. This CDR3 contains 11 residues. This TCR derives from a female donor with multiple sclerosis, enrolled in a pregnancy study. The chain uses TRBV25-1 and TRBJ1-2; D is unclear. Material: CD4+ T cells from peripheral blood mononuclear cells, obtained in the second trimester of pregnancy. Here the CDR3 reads CASSESRGYTF. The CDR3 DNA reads TGTGCCAGCAGTGAGTCGCGAGGCTACACCTTC.